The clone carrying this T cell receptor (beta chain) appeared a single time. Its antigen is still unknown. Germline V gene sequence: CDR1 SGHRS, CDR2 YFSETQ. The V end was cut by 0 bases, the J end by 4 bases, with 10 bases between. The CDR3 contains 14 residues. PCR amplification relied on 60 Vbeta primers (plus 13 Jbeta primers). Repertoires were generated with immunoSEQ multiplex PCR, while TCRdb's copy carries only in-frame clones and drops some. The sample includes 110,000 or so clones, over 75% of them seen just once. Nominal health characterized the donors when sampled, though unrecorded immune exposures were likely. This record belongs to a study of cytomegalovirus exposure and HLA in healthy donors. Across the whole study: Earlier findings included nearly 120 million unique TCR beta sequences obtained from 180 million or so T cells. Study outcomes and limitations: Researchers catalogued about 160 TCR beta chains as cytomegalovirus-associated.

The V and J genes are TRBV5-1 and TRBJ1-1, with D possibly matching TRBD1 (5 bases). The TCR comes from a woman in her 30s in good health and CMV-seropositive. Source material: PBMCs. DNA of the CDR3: TGCGCCAGCAGCTTGGGACAGCAATTCACTGAAGCTTTCTTT. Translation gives CASSLGQQFTEAFF.